This T cell receptor (beta chain) was recorded in a study of blood T cell repertoires in COVID-19. Study-wide context: Sites across the United States, Italy and Spain contributed samples from acute and convalescent COVID-19.

Germline assignment: CDR1 MNHNS and CDR2 SASEGT. Trimming shortened V by 2 bases and J by 4 bases, and 9 bases separated the two germline ends. The CDR3 loop spans 14 amino acids. Per the study methods: Estimates of nucleated cell counts were drawn from the amplification of reference gene primers. The method was immunoSEQ multiplex PCR; TCRdb's version includes in-frame clones alone and lacks a portion of them. V, J and clone size were drawn from that table, and D and trimming were deduced from the DNA. The sample lists 150,000 or so clones; about 80% were seen once. This clone was counted only a few times.

Sequenced: peripheral blood. The chain couples TRBV6-1 to TRBJ1-5; D is uncertain. The source of this sequence is a woman aged 60 to 75 with acute or convalescent COVID-19. This CDR3 reads CASSETAGNQPQHF. The CDR3 DNA is TGTGCCAGCAGTGAAACGGCCGGGAATCAGCCCCAGCATTTT.